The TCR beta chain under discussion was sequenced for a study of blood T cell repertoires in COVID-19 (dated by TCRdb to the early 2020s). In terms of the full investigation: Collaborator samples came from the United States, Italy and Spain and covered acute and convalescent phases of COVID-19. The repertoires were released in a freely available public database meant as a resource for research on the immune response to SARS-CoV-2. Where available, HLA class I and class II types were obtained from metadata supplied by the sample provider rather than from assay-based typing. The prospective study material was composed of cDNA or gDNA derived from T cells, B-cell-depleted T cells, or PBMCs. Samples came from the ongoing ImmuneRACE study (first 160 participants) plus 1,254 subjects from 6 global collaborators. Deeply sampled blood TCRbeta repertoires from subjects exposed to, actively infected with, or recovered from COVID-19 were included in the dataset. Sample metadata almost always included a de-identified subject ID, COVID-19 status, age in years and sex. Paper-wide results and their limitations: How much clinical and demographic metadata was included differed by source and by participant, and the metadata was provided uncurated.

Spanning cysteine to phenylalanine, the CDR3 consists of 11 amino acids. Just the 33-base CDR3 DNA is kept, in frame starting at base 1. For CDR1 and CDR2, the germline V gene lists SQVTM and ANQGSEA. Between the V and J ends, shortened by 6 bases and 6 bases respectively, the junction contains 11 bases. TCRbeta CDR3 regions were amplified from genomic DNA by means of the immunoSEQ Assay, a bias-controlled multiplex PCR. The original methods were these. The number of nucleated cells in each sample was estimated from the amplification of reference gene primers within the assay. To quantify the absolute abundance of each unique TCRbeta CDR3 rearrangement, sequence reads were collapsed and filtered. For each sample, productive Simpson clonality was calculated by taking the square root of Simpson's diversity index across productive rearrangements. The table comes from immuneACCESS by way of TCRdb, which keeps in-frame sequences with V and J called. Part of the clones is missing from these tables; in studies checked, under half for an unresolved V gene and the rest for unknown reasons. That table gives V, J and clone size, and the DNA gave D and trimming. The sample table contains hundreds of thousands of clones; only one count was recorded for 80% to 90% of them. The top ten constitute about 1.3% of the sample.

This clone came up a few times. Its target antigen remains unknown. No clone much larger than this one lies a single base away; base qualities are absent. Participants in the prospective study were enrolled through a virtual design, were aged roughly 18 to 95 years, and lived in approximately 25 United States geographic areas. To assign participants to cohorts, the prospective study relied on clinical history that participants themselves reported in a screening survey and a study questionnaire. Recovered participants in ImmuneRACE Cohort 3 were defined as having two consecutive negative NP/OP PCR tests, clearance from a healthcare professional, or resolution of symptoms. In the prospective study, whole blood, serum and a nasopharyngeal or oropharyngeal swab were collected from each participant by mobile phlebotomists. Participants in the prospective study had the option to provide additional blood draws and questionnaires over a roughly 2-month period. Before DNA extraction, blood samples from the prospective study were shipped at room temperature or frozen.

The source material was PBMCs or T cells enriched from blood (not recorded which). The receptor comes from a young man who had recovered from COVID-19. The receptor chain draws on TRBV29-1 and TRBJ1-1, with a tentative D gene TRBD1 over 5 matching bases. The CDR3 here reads CSVRGGPEAFF. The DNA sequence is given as TGCAGCGTGAGGGGAGGACCTGAAGCTTTCTTT.